This note documents a single T cell receptor beta chain sequence. The study ran its PCR with 60 Vbeta and 13 Jbeta primers. Profiling relied on immunoSEQ multiplex PCR, and the TCRdb table lists in-frame clones only, not all of them. This sample yields about 160,000 clones, of which roughly 77% are seen a single time; approximately 4.4% belongs to the top ten. The data are from a study of cytomegalovirus exposure and HLA in healthy donors. About the study: Within the Caucasian-associated ancestry cluster were 65% to 85% of the approximately 370 genotyped donors.

The CDR3 is 16 amino acids. The V and J ends lost 4 bases and 9 bases, in that order; junction bases with no gene match: 16. Germline CDR1 reads SGHKS; CDR2 reads YYEKEE (reference sequence). This TCR was recovered from a man aged 18 to 29 in good health and CMV-seropositive. The chain uses TRBV5-5 and TRBJ2-1; 7 bases are a match to TRBD1. The sample comprised PBMCs. CDR3 DNA sequence: TGTGCCAGCAGCCTAGCTCTAGGGACAGTTCTTGGTGAGCAGTTCTTC. Amino acid sequence: CASSLALGTVLGEQFF.